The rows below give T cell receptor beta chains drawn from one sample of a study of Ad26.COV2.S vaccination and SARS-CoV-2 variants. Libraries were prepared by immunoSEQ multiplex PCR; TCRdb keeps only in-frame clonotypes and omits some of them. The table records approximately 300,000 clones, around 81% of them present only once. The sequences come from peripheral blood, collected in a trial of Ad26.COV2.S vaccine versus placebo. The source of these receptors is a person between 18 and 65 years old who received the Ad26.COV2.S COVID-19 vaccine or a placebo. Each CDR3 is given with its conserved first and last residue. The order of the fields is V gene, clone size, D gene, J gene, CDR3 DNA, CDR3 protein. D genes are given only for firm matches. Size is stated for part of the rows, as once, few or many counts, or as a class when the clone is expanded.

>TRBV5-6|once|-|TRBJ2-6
TGTGCCAGCAGCCCCGAGGGACTCGTCTCTGGGGCCAACGTCCTGACTTTC
CASSPEGLVSGANVLTF
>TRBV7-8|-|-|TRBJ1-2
TGTGCCAGCAGCTTAGACAGCGTTAACTATGGCTACACCTTC
CASSLDSVNYGYTF
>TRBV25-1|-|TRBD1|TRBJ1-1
TGTGCCAGCAACGACAGGGTTAACACTGAAGCTTTCTTT
CASNDRVNTEAFF
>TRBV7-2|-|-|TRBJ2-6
TGTGCCAGCAGCGACTCCCCGGGGGCCAACGTCCTGACTTTC
CASSDSPGANVLTF
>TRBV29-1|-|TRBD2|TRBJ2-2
TGCAGCGTTGAACCCTTAGGGCCCCTAAAGCGGGGGAACACCGGGGAGCTGTTTTTT
CSVEPLGPLKRGNTGELFF
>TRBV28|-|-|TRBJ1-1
TGTGCCAGCACCCAGGTTACGAACACTGAAGCTTTCTTT
CASTQVTNTEAFF
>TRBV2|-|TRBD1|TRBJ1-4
TGTGCCAGCAGCAGGGACAGTATTAATGAAAAACTGTTTTTT
CASSRDSINEKLFF
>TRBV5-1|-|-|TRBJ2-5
TGCGCCAGCAGCCCGGGGGTTGGTAGGCCCCAAGAGACCCAGTACTTC
CASSPGVGRPQETQYF
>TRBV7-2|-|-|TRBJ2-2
TGTGCCAGCAGCCTGGTGCGGACGAACACCGGGGAGCTGTTTTTT
CASSLVRTNTGELFF
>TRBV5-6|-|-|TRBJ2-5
TGTGCCAGCAGCTTGAGGGCTAGCGAACCTCAAGAGACCCAGTACTTC
CASSLRASEPQETQYF
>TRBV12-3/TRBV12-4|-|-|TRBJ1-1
TGTGCCAGCAGGATGACAGTTGAAGCTTTCTTT
CASRMTVEAFF
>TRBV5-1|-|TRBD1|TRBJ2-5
TGCGCCAGCAGCCACAGACCGACAGGGGGGGGAGAGACCCAGTACTTC
CASSHRPTGGGETQYF
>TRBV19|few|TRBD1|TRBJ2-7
TGTGCCAGTAGTTGGGGGACAGGGTTGGGTCACGAGCAGTACTTC
CASSWGTGLGHEQYF
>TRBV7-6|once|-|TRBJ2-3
TGTGCCAGCAGCCCGGGGACAGATACGCAGTATTTT
CASSPGTDTQYF
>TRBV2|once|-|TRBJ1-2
TGTGCCAGCAGTTCCGCCGGGACAAACAACGGCTACACCTTC
CASSSAGTNNGYTF
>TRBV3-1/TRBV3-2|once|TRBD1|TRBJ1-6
TGTGCCAGCAGCCCACCAGGGGGGTATAATTCACCCCTCCACTTT
CASSPPGGYNSPLHF
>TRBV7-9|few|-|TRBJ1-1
TGTGCCAGCAGCCAAGAGGGGCACACTGAAGCTTTCTTT
CASSQEGHTEAFF
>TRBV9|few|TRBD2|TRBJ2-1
TGTGCCAGCAGCGTAGGGGGAGGAGTAGCGGGAGACAATGAGCAGTTCTTC
CASSVGGGVAGDNEQFF
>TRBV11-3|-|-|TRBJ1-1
TGTGCCAGCAGCAACCCACAGGTTGGGAACACTGAAGCTTTCTTT
CASSNPQVGNTEAFF
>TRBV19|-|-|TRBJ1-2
TGTGCCAGTAGTATAGTGGGACACTATGGCTACACCTTC
CASSIVGHYGYTF
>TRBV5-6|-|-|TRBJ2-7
TGTGCCACCCACCCCCGGGGGAGAACCTACGAGCAGTACTTC
CATHPRGRTYEQYF
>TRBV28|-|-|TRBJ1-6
TGTGCCACCCTGAGAGGGGGGAATTCACCCCTCCACTTT
CATLRGGNSPLHF
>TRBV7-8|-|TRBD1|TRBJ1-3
TGTGCCAGCAGCTTCCTCTCCGGGACAGGGCAGAGCTCTGGAAACACCATATATTTT
CASSFLSGTGQSSGNTIYF
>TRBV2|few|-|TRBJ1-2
-
CASSTSSGIGYTF
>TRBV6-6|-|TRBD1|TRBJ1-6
TGTGCCAGCACCAAGACAGGGGCTCATAATTCACCCCTCCACTTT
CASTKTGAHNSPLHF
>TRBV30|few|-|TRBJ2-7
TGTGCCTGGAGTCCCACCCCCTACGAGCAGTACTTC
CAWSPTPYEQYF
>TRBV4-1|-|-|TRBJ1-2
TGCGCCAGCAGCCAAGGTGACAGCTATGGCTACACCTTC
CASSQGDSYGYTF
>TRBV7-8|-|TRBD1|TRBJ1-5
TGTGCCAGCAGCTTAGGGGGACAGGCCAATCAGCCCCAGCATTTT
CASSLGGQANQPQHF
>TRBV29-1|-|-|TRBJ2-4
TGCAGCGCTGGGAGCAGGGCGGACATTCAGTACTTC
CSAGSRADIQYF
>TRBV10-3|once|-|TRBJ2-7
TGTGCCATCAGTCCTGGGAGCGGTCCCCCCCCCTACGAGCAGTACTTC
CAISPGSGPPPYEQYF
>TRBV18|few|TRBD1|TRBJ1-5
TGTGCCAGCTCACCCGGACAGGGGGCGGGTCAGCCCCAGCATTTT
CASSPGQGAGQPQHF
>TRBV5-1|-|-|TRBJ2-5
TGCGCCAGCAGCTTGGGTCCAGGGCCAGAGACCCAGTACTTC
CASSLGPGPETQYF
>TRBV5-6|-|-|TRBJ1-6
TGTGCCAGCAGCTTGGCGGGGTATAATTCACCCCTCCACTTT
CASSLAGYNSPLHF
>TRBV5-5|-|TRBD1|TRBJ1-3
TGTGCCAGCAGCTCACAGGGGTACTCTGGAAACACCATATATTTT
CASSSQGYSGNTIYF
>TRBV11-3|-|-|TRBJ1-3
TGTGCCAGCAGCTTAGTGAGATTCGGAAACACCATATATTTT
CASSLVRFGNTIYF
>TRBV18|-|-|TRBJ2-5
TGTGCCAGCTTCCCCATTGGTAGCGGCCAAGAGACCCAGTACTTC
CASFPIGSGQETQYF
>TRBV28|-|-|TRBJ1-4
TGTGCCAGCAGTTTCTGGAACACCGGAGGAGGTGAAAAACTGTTTTTT
CASSFWNTGGGEKLFF
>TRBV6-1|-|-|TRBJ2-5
TGTGCCAGCAGTGAAGGGTTAGGGTGGCAGACCCAGTACTTC
CASSEGLGWQTQYF
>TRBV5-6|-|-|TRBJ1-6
TGTGCCAGCAGCTTGGCCAACGACTCACCCCTCCACTTT
CASSLANDSPLHF
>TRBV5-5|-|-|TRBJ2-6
TGTGCCAGCAGCTTGCGTCACACGACAGGAAACCCTGGGGCCAACGTCCTGACTTTC
CASSLRHTTGNPGANVLTF
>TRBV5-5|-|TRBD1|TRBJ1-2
TGTGCCAGCAGCTTGAGGGACAGTAATAACTATGGCTACACCTTC
CASSLRDSNNYGYTF
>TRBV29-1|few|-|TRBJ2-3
TGCAGCGCACGGCGCCCACCCACAGATACGCAGTATTTT
CSARRPPTDTQYF
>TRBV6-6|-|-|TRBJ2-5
TGTGCCAGCAGTCCTGGACAGAAAGAGACCCAGTACTTC
CASSPGQKETQYF
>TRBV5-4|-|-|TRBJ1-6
TGTGCCAGCAGCTTAGGGGGGAATTCACCCCTCCACTTT
CASSLGGNSPLHF
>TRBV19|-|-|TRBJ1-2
TGTGCCAGTAGAGAGAGCTCTAACTATGGCTACACCTTC
CASRESSNYGYTF
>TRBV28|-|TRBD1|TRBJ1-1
TGTGCCAGCAGTCACAGGGGGGGGTACACTGAAGCTTTCTTT
CASSHRGGYTEAFF
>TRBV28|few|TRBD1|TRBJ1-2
TGTGCCAGCAGTTTACATGGACAGGGAGCAAACGGCTACACCTTC
CASSLHGQGANGYTF
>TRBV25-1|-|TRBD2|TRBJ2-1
TGTGCCAGCAGTGAATATTCAAGCGGGGGGGCCAATGAGCAGTTCTTC
CASSEYSSGGANEQFF
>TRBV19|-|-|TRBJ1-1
TGTGCCAGTAGTATAGATGACAGCCTCAACACTGAAGCTTTCTTT
CASSIDDSLNTEAFF
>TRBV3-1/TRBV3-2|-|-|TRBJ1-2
TGTGCCAGCAGCAGAAGGACAGATAACTATGGCTACACCTTC
CASSRRTDNYGYTF
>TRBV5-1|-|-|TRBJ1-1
TGCGCCAGCAGCTTGGGGCAGGGTGGTGTAGCTTTCTTT
CASSLGQGGVAFF
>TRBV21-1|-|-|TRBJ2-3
TGTGCCAGCAGCAAAGCCCCCCCGAGTCAGGATACGCAGTATTTT
CASSKAPPSQDTQYF
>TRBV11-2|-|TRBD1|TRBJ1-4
TGTGCCAGCAGCCCCACCCCCGGGACAGGGGAGGAAAAACTGTTTTTT
CASSPTPGTGEEKLFF
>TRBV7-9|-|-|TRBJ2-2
TGTGCCAGCAGCTCCAATGTAGTAGGGACGAACACCGGGGAGCTGTTTTTT
CASSSNVVGTNTGELFF